This passage covers 20 T cell receptor beta chains from one sample sequenced in a study of blood T cell repertoires in COVID-19. The data were produced by immunoSEQ multiplex PCR, yet TCRdb's version contains in-frame clones alone and is incomplete. The profile shows around 200,000 clones, about 88% of them singletons. Sequences were obtained from PBMCs or T cells enriched from blood (not recorded which). The receptors here all came from a woman younger than 45 who had been exposed to COVID-19.

This chain links TRBV12-5 with TRBJ1-1; D is perhaps TRBD1 (6 bases). Trimming left V 5 bases short and J 2 bases short, with 15 bases between. CDR1 is LGHNT and CDR2 is FRNRAP in the germline V gene. CDR3 size: 15 residues. CDR3 protein: CASGLGQLSNTEAFF. CDR3 DNA sequence: TGTGCTAGTGGTCTAGGACAGCTTAGCAACACTGAAGCTTTCTTT.

The genes are TRBV10-3 and TRBJ2-7, with TRBD2 as a possible D gene (5 bases). Germline assignment: CDR1 ENHRY and CDR2 SYGVKD. V was cut by 4 bases and J by 2 bases, with 9 bases left in between. CDR3 length: 13 residues. CDR3 region: CAISVRGTYEQYF. In DNA form, the CDR3 reads TGTGCCATCAGTGTACGGGGTACCTACGAGCAGTACTTC.

The chain carries TRBV30 and TRBJ1-2; D is ambiguous. The CDR3 runs 13 residues. Germline assignment: CDR1 GTSNPN and CDR2 SVGIG (reference sequence). The ends were cut back, 1 base at V and 7 bases at J, with 13 bases in the middle. The CDR3 DNA follows: TGTGCCTGGAGTGCGGTACAGTATACTGGCTACACCTTC. As protein: CAWSAVQYTGYTF.

The chain is built from TRBV3-1 (or the pseudogene TRBV3-2) and TRBJ1-1; no clear D gene. The CDR3 length is 12 residues. With 2 bases removed from V and 10 bases from J, the gap between germline ends came to 11 bases. Germline loops: CDR1 LGHDT, CDR2 YNNKEL (reference sequence). The CDR3 loop reads CASSQLKGGAFF. The DNA of the CDR3 is TGTGCCAGCAGCCAACTTAAAGGAGGAGCTTTCTTT.

The V and J genes are TRBV5-1 and TRBJ1-6, with a tentative D call TRBD1 (6 bases). Germline V CDR1 and CDR2: SGHRS, YFSETQ. V lost 0 bases to trimming and J lost 7 bases, with 11 bases between them. The CDR3 has 15 amino acids. The chain's CDR3 is CASSLVQGNNSPLHF. The CDR3 DNA reads TGCGCCAGCAGCTTGGTACAGGGAAACAATTCACCCCTCCACTTT.

V and J are TRBV2 and TRBJ1-5; D perhaps matches TRBD1 (5 bases). Looked up from germline, CDR1 is SNHLY and CDR2 is FYNNEI. The CDR3 is made up of 14 amino acids. The germline V and J ends were trimmed by 8 bases and 6 bases, with 17 bases remaining between them. The CDR3 DNA reads TGTGCCAGCCAAGGGGCCCGTATTGGTCAGCCCCAGCATTTT. Protein: CASQGARIGQPQHF.

The J gene is TRBJ1-1, the V gene TRBV9, with 9 bases fitting TRBD1. Germline V lookup: CDR1 SGDLS, CDR2 YYNGEE. The CDR3 sequence is 14 residues long. The V gene end was trimmed by 4 bases and the J gene end by 5 bases; junction bases not matched to a gene: 6. The CDR3, as DNA: TGTGCCAGCAGCTCGGGACAGGGAGGGACTGAAGCTTTCTTT. This sequence encodes CASSSGQGGTEAFF. The full variable domain, completed using reference TRBV9 and TRBJ1-1, is DSGVTQTPKHLITATGQRVTLRCSPRSGDLSVYWYQQSLDQGLQFLIQYYNGEERAKGNILERFSAQQFPDLHSELNLSSLELGDSALYFCASSSGQGGTEAFFGQGTRLTVV.

Only a few counts were recorded for this clone. CDR3 sequence reads: CATSDPTGSGDTQYF. The CDR3 region has the DNA TGTGCCACCAGTGACCCGACAGGTTCGGGAGATACGCAGTATTTT. The chain combines TRBV24-1 with TRBJ2-3, with a tentative D call TRBD1 (6 bases). V was cut by 4 bases and J by 5 bases, with 15 bases left in between. This CDR3 comprises 15 residues. CDR1 KGHDR and CDR2 SFDVKD come from the germline V gene.

The rearrangement uses TRBV11-2 and TRBJ1-1; no reliable D call. The germline V and J ends were trimmed by 5 bases and 4 bases, with 8 bases remaining between them. This CDR3 is built from 12 residues. Germline V gene sequence: CDR1 SGHAT, CDR2 FQNNGV. The CDR3 DNA sequence: TGTGCCAGCAGCATCTTTAGCACTGAAGCTTTCTTT. Protein: CASSIFSTEAFF. Based on the CDR3 plus reference TRBV11-2 and TRBJ1-1, the full variable domain is EAGVAQSPRYKIIEKRQSVAFWCNPISGHATLYWYQQILGQGPKLLIQFQNNGVVDDSQLPKDRFSAERLKGVDSTLKIQPAKLEDSAVYLCASSIFSTEAFFGQGTRLTVV.

The CDR3 region is CASSSSDRGPDGELFF. CDR3 in DNA: TGTGCCAGCAGTTCCTCGGACAGGGGGCCCGACGGGGAGCTGTTTTTT. The chain links TRBV27 to TRBJ2-2; 11 positions agree with TRBD1. The length of the CDR3 is 16 residues. Germline V gene lookup returns CDR1 MNHEY and CDR2 SMNVEV (reference sequence). Trimming cost V 4 bases and J 7 bases; bases outside gene matches: 8.

The chain links TRBV29-1 to TRBJ1-2; D gene uncertain. The germline gives CDR1 SQVTM, CDR2 ANQGSEA. This CDR3 spans 14 amino acids. Trimming removed 5 bases at V and 0 bases at J, with 13 bases between. The CDR3 nucleotides are TGCAGCGTTCTGGCCAGCGGTACTAACTATGGCTACACCTTC. Translated: CSVLASGTNYGYTF. The variable domain in full, completed from reference TRBV29-1 and TRBJ1-2, reads SAVISQKPSRDICQRGTSLTIQCQVDSQVTMMFWYRQQPGQSLTLIATANQGSEATYESGFVIDKFPISRPNLTFSTLTVSNMSPEDSSIYLCSVLASGTNYGYTFGSGTRLTVV.

This chain joins TRBV4-1 and TRBJ1-6; D not resolved. V lost 0 bases, J lost 0 bases, and 6 bases lay in between. CDR1 and CDR2 (germline): MGHRA, YSYEKL. The CDR3 extends over 16 amino acids. The CDR3 nucleotides read TGCGCCAGCAGCCAAGAGAGAGGCTCCTATAATTCACCCCTCCACTTT. It specifies CASSQERGSYNSPLHF.

The V call is TRBV3-1 (or the pseudogene TRBV3-2), the J call TRBJ1-6; D unclear. Germline CDR1 is LGHDT and CDR2 is YNNKEL (reference sequence). Trimming stripped 3 bases from V and 13 bases from J, with 10 bases between. The CDR3 is 12 residues long. This CDR3 is CASSHSGSPLHF. The CDR3 bases are TGTGCCAGCAGCCATTCCGGGTCCCCCCTCCACTTT.

This clone was found once. One end of the junction does not line up with germline, which may come from a read error. The chain employs TRBV16 and TRBJ1-1; 7 bases fit TRBD1. The CDR3 totals 16 residues. Per the germline V gene, CDR1 is KGHSY and CDR2 is FQNENV. The CDR3 DNA sequence: TGTGCCAGCAGCCACCTTCCCTTGGGCGGACAGGTCCGTGGGATATTT. It codes for CASSHLPLGGQVRGIF.

In regard to this clone: Other nucleotide sequences in the sample specify the same CDR3. This chain connects TRBV9 to TRBJ2-3; 8 positions agree with TRBD2. Germline assignment: CDR1 SGDLS and CDR2 YYNGEE. J lost 2 bases, V lost 0 bases, and 5 bases had no gene match. This CDR3 has 16 amino acids. CDR3 loop: CASSVVGTSYTDTQYF. CDR3 DNA: TGTGCCAGCAGCGTAGTAGGGACTAGTTACACAGATACGCAGTATTTT. Variable domain in full (rest from reference TRBV9 and TRBJ2-3): DSGVTQTPKHLITATGQRVTLRCSPRSGDLSVYWYQQSLDQGLQFLIQYYNGEERAKGNILERFSAQQFPDLHSELNLSSLELGDSALYFCASSVVGTSYTDTQYFGPGTRLTVL.

The genes are TRBV6-5 and TRBJ1-1; TRBD1 might be the D (6 bases). CDR1 and CDR2 from the germline V gene are MNHEY and SVGAGI. The CDR3 covers 14 residues. Between the trimmed V and J ends, which lost 8 bases and 4 bases, there was a span of 17 bases. In DNA form, the CDR3 reads TGTGCCAGCCTCTCACAGGGAAAGTCCACTGAAGCTTTCTTT. Translation gives CASLSQGKSTEAFF.

This clone was seen only a few times. The chain combines TRBV19 with TRBJ1-2; D gene uncertain. CDR1 and CDR2 from the germline V gene are LNHDA and SQIVND (reference sequence). This CDR3 has 14 amino acids. Trimming cost V 3 bases and J 8 bases, with 16 bases left between them. CDR3 sequence (DNA): TGTGCCAGTAGTATGAGGCGTAATGCGGGGGGCTACACCTTC. Amino acid sequence: CASSMRRNAGGYTF.

The chain employs TRBV10-2 and TRBJ2-3; TRBD2 aligns across 16 bases. V trimming: 5 bases; J trimming: 2 bases; junction bases outside the gene matches: 7. The germline V gene has CDR1 WSHSY and CDR2 SAAADI. There are 18 residues in the CDR3. The CDR3 region has the DNA TGCGCCAGCAGTACCGGGACTAGCGGGGGGGCCCCCACAGATACGCAGTATTTT. Protein: CASSTGTSGGAPTDTQYF.

V and J are TRBV5-1 and TRBJ1-3; perhaps TRBD1 as D (5 bases). Per germline, CDR1 SGHRS and CDR2 YFSETQ. The V end was cut by 1 base, the J end by 3 bases, with 11 bases between. This CDR3 has 15 amino acids. The CDR3 DNA follows: TGCGCCAGCAGCTTGCAAGGGGTCGGTGGAAACACCATATATTTT. Its translation: CASSLQGVGGNTIYF.

The chain links TRBV10-2 to TRBJ1-2; a weak D match, TRBD1 (5 bases). Germline CDR1 WSHSY, CDR2 SAAADI. The CDR3 is made up of 15 amino acids. With 5 bases removed from V and 3 bases from J, the gap between germline ends came to 16 bases. The CDR3 loop is CASSRDILRDYGYTF. CDR3 in DNA: TGCGCCAGCAGTCGCGACATCCTCAGGGACTATGGCTACACCTTC.